The following is a T cell receptor beta chain sequence with its context. Here immunoSEQ multiplex PCR was the method, and the copy in TCRdb shows in-frame clones only, minus some. This sample has over 400,000 clones, with 85% to 90% found just once. Germline V CDR1 and CDR2: MGHDK, SYGVNS. With 3 bases removed from V and 0 bases from J, the gap between germline ends came to 8 bases. This CDR3 has 14 amino acids. The data derive from a study of blood T cell repertoires in COVID-19. In Seattle, patients joined the study during active infection and were tracked longitudinally. The receptor was derived from a woman between 50 and 59 years old with COVID-19, enrolled during active disease. Material: peripheral blood. The chain has TRBV25-1 and TRBJ2-5; D gene unclear. Here the CDR3 reads CASSDLADQETQYF. Written as DNA, the CDR3 is TGTGCCAGCAGTGATCTTGCGGACCAAGAGACCCAGTACTTC.